Given below is one TCR beta chain in context. The target of this receptor is not known. No much larger clone exists at a distance of one base, and base qualities are not known. The data originate from a study of blood T cell repertoires in COVID-19 (dated by TCRdb to about 2020). About the full investigation: Collaborator samples came from the United States, Italy and Spain and covered acute and convalescent phases of COVID-19. Nearly every sample came with metadata listing a de-identified subject ID, COVID-19 status, age in years and sex. A freely available public database, intended as a resource for researchers studying the immune response to SARS-CoV-2, is where the repertoires were released. The material from the prospective study consisted of cDNA or gDNA derived from T cells, B-cell-depleted T cells, or PBMCs. Subjects who had been exposed to COVID-19, were actively infected with it, or had recovered from it provided the deeply sampled blood TCRbeta repertoires that made up the dataset. HLA class I and class II types, where available, came from metadata supplied by the sample provider rather than from assay-based typing. The samples were drawn from the first 160 participants of the ongoing ImmuneRACE study and from 1,200 or so subjects provided by 6 global collaborators. General conclusions and limits of the study: The quantity of clinical and demographic metadata differed by source and by participant and was supplied without curation.

Collaborating institutions collected whole blood in K2EDTA tubes following their own protocols. For TCRbeta analysis, collaborators shipped samples in one of three forms: frozen whole blood, isolated PBMCs, or DNA extracted from either of those sample types. TCRbeta CDR3 regions were amplified from genomic DNA by means of the immunoSEQ Assay, a bias-controlled multiplex PCR. The authors' analysis ran thus. The number of nucleated cells in each sample was estimated by amplification of reference gene primers within the assay. Sequence reads were collapsed and filtered to measure the absolute abundance of every unique TCRbeta CDR3 rearrangement. For each sample, productive Simpson clonality was calculated as the square root of Simpson's diversity index across productive rearrangements. Here the immuneACCESS table is served through TCRdb, limited to in-frame sequences with V and J called. Missing clones are a known gap in these copies; in checked studies unresolved V genes cover under half, and the rest lacks a known reason. V and J calls and clone size follow that table, whereas D and trimming were derived from the DNA. The sample contains fewer than 70,000 clones, roughly 84% of them found a single time. The ten top clones hold about 6% of the sample.

This TCR came from a woman aged 60-75 years with acute or convalescent COVID-19. Sequenced input: peripheral blood.

This receptor carries the CDR3 CASSPRGSYNEQFF. The DNA sequence is as follows: TGTGCCAGCTCACCACGCGGGTCCTACAATGAGCAGTTCTTC. The chain was built from TRBV18 and TRBJ2-1, and TRBD2 may be the D gene, going by 5 matching bases. V loses 1 base of germline sequence and J loses 1 base, and the interval between the two ends is 5 bases. CDR1 KGHSH and CDR2 LQKENI were looked up in the germline V gene. The CDR3 runs 14 residues from the cysteine to the phenylalanine. Only the CDR3 DNA stays, 42 bases, in frame from base 1.